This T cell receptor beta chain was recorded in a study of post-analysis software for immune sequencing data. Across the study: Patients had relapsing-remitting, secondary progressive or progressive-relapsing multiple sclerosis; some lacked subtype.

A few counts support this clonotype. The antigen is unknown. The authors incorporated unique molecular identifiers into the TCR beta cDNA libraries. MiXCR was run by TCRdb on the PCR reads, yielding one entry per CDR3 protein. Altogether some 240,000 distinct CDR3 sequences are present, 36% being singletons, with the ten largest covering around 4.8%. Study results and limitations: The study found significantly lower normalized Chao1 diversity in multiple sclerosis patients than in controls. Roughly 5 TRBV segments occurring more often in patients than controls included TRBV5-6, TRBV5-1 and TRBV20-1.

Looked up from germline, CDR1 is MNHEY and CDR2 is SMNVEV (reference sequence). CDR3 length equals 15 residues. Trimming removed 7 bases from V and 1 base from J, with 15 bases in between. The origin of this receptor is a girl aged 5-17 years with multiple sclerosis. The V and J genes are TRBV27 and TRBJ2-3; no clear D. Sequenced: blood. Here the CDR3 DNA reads TGTGCCAGCACCACGGTAGGAGAGGGCACAGATACGCAGTATTTT. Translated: CASTTVGEGTDTQYF.